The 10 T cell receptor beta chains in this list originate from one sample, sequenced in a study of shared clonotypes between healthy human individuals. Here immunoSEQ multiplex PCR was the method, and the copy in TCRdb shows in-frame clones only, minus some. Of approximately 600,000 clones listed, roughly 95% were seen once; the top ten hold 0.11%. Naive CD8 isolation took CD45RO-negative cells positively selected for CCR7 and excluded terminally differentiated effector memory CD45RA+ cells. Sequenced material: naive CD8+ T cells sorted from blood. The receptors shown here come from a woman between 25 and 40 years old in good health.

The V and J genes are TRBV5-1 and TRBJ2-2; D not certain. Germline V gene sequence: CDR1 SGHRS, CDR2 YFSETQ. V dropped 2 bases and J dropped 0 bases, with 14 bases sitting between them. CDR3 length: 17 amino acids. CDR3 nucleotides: TGCGCCAGCAGCTTCCGCAGTGCCAATCCGAACACCGGGGAGCTGTTTTTT. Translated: CASSFRSANPNTGELFF.

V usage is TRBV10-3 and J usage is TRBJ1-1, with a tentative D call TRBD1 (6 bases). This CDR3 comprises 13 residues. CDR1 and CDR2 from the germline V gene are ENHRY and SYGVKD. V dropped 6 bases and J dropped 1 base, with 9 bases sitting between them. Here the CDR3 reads CAISTGKNTEAFF. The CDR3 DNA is TGTGCCATCAGCACAGGGAAGAACACTGAAGCTTTCTTT.

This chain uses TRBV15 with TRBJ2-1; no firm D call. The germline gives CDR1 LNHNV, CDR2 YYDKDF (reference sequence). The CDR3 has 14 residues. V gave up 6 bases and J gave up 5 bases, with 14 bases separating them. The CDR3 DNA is TGTGCCACCAGTTACGGGCAGAACCACAATGAGCAGTTCTTC. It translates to CATSYGQNHNEQFF. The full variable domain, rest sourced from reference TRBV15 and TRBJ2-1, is DAMVIQNPRYQVTQFGKPVTLSCSQTLNHNVMYWYQQKSSQAPKLLFHYYDKDFNNEADTPDNFQSRRPNTSFCFLDIRSPGLGDTAMYLCATSYGQNHNEQFFGPGTRLTVL.

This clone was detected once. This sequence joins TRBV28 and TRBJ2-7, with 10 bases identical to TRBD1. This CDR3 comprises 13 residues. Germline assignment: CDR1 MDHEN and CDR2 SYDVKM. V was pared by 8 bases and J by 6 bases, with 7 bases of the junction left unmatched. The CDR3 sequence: CASGDRGASEQYF. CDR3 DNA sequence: TGTGCCAGCGGGGACAGGGGTGCCTCCGAGCAGTACTTC.

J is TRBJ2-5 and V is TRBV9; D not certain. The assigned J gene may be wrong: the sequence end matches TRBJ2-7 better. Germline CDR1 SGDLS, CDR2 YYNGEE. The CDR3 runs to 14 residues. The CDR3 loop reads CASSAEPRSYEQYF. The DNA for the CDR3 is TGTGCCAGCAGCGCAGAACCTCGGTCCTACGAGCAGTACTTC.

CDR3 DNA: TGCGCCAGCCGTAGTCGGAGCCGGGGGAACACTGAAGCTTTCTTT. Protein product: CASRSRSRGNTEAFF. This sequence joins TRBV4-1 and TRBJ1-1; D gene uncertain. V was clipped by 8 bases and J by 1 base, with 17 bases between them. From germline, CDR1 is MGHRA and CDR2 YSYEKL. The CDR3 has 15 amino acids.

CDR3 region: CASSLILAGGPGNEQFF. As DNA, the CDR3 is TGTGCCAGCAGTTTAATACTAGCGGGAGGGCCGGGGAATGAGCAGTTCTTC. The V and J genes are TRBV27 and TRBJ2-1, with 13 bases matching TRBD2. The V gene end was trimmed by 2 bases and the J gene end by 7 bases; junction bases not matched to a gene: 8. Germline values: CDR1 MNHEY, CDR2 SMNVEV (reference sequence). The CDR3 has 17 residues.

CDR3: CASSYSNHLGGMAKNIQYF. The CDR3 DNA sequence: TGTGCCAGCAGTTACTCGAATCATTTGGGAGGAATGGCCAAAAACATTCAGTACTTC. The chain couples TRBV6-8 to TRBJ2-4; D possibly corresponds to TRBD2 (6 bases). This CDR3 has 19 residues. The germline CDR1 and CDR2 sequences are MNHGY and SAAAGT. The V gene lost 0 bases and the J gene lost 1 base, with 19 bases spanning the gap.

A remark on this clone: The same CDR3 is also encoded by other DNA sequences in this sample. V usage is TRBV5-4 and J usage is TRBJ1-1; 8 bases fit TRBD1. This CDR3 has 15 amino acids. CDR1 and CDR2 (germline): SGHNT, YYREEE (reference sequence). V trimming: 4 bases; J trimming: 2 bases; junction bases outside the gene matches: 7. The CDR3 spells CASSAPGTGNTEAFF. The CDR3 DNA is TGTGCCAGCAGCGCTCCCGGGACAGGCAACACTGAAGCTTTCTTT.

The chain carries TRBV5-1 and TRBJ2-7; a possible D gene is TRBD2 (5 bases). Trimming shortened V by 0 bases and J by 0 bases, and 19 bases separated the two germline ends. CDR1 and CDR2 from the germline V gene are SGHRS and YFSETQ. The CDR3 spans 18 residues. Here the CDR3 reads CASSLVPGLAESSYEQYF. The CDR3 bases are TGCGCCAGCAGCTTGGTTCCCGGGCTAGCCGAAAGCTCCTACGAGCAGTACTTC.